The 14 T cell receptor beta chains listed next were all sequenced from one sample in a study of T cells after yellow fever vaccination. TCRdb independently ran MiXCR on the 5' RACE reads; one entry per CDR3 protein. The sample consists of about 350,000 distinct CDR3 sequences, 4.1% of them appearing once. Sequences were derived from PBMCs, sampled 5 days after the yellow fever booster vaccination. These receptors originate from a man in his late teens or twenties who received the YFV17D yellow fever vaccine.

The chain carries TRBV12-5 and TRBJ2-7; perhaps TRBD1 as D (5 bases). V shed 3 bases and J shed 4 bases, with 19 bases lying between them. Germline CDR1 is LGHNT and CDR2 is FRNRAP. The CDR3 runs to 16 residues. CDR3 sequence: CASGLKVQGMMYEQYF. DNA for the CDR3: TGTGCTAGTGGTTTAAAGGTCCAGGGAATGATGTACGAGCAGTACTTC.

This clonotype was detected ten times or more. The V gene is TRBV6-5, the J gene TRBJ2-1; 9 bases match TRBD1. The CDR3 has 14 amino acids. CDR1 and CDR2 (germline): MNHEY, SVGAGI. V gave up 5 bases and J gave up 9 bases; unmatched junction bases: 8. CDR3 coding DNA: TGTGCCAGCAGTCAGGGACAGGGCGGCGGTGAGCAGTTCTTC. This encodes CASSQGQGGGEQFF.

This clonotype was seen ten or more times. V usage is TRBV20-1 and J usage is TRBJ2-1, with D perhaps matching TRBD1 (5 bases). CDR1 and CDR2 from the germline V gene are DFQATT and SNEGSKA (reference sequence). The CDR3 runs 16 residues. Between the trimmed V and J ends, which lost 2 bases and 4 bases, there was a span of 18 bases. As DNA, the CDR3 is TGCAGTGCTAGACCATCATACCAGGGTCTTTACAATGAGCAGTTCTTC. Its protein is CSARPSYQGLYNEQFF.

The CDR3 is CASSLQGTLTNEKLFF. The CDR3 coding sequence is TGTGCCAGCAGTTTACAGGGGACATTAACGAATGAAAAACTGTTTTTT. The gene calls are TRBV27 and TRBJ1-4; maybe TRBD1 (6 bases). V lost 2 bases, J lost 5 bases, and 15 bases lay in between. Germline V gene data show CDR1 as MNHEY and CDR2 as SMNVEV (reference sequence). CDR3 length equals 16 residues.

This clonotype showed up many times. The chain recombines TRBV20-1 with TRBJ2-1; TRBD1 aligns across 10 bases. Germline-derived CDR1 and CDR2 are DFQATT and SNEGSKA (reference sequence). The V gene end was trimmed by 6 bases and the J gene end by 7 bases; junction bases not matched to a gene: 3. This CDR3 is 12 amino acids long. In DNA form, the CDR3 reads TGCAGTGCAAGGACAGGGGGGAATGAGCAGTTCTTC. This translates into CSARTGGNEQFF.

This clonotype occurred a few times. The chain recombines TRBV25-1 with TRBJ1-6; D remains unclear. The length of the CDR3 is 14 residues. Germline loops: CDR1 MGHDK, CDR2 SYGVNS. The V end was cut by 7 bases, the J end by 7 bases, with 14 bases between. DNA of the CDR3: TGTGCCAGCAAAGAGGGTTTAGGGAATTCACCCCTCCACTTT. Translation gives CASKEGLGNSPLHF.

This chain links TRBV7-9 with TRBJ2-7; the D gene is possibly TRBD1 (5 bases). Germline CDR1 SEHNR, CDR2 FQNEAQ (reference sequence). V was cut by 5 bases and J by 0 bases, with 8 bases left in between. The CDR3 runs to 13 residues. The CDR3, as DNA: TGTGCCAGCAGCCGACAGAGCTCCTACGAGCAGTACTTC. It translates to CASSRQSSYEQYF.

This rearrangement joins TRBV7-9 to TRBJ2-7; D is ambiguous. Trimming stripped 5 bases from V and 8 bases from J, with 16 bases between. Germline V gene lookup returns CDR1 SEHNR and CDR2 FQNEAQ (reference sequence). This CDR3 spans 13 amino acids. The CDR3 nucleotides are TGTGCCAGCAGCCACGACCCAAAACCGAAGCAGTACTTC. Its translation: CASSHDPKPKQYF.

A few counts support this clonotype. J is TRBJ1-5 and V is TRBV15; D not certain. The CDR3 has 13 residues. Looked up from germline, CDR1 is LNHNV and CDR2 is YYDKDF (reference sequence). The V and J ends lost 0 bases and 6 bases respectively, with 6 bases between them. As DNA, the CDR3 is TGTGCCACCAGCAGAGATCAAAGTCAGCCCCAGCATTTT. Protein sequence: CATSRDQSQPQHF.

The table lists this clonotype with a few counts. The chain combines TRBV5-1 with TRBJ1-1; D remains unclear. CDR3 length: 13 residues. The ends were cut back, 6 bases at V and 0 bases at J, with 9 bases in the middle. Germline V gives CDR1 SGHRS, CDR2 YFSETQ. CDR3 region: CASKSEVNTEAFF. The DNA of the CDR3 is TGCGCCAGCAAGTCCGAAGTGAACACTGAAGCTTTCTTT.

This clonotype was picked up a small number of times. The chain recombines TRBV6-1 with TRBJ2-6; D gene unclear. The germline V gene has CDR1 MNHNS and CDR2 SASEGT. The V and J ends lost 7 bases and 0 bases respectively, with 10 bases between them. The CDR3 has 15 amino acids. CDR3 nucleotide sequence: TGTGCCAGCAATACCTGGTACTCTGGGGCCAACGTCCTGACTTTC. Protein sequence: CASNTWYSGANVLTF.

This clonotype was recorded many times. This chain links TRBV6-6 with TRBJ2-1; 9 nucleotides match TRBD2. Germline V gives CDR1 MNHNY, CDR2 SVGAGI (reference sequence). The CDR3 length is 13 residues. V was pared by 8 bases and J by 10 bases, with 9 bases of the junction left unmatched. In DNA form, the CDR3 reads TGTGCCAGCGGTAGCGGGGGAGCTTTGGAGCAGTTCTTC. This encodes CASGSGGALEQFF.

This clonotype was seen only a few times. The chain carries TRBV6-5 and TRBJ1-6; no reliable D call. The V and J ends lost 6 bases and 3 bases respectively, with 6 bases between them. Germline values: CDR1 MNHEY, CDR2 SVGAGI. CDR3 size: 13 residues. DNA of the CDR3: TGTGCCAGCAGCCAAAACTATAATTCACCCCTCCACTTT. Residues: CASSQNYNSPLHF.

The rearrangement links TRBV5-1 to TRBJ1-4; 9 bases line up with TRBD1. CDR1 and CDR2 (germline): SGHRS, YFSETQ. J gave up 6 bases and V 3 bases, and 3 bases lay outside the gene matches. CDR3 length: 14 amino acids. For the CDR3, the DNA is TGCGCCAGCAGCTCGGGACAGGGATATGAAAAACTGTTTTTT. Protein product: CASSSGQGYEKLFF.